This T cell receptor beta chain was captured by sequencing in a study of blood T cell repertoires in COVID-19. Study-level background: Samples of COVID-19 (acute and convalescent) were obtained from the United States, Italy and Spain.

Original analysis: By means of reference gene primer amplification, nucleated cell counts were estimated. This table comes from immunoSEQ multiplex PCR, and its TCRdb copy is limited to in-frame clones, with some not included. D and trimming were read from the DNA, whereas the V and J calls and clone size are those reported in that table. The sample includes more than 400,000 clones, about 90% of them seen just once. Cohort 3 donors were reported recovered after two negative PCRs, clearance, or symptom resolution. The V end was cut by 5 bases, the J end by 11 bases, with 10 bases between. This CDR3 contains 12 residues. Germline CDR1 is MNHEY and CDR2 is SVGAGI.

Sequenced material: PBMCs or T cells enriched from blood (not recorded which). The rearrangement uses TRBV6-5 and TRBJ1-6; a possible D gene is TRBD1 (6 bases). The source of this sequence is a man between 18 and 35 years old who had recovered from COVID-19. The DNA for the CDR3 is TGTGCCAGCAGTCCACAGGGCGCACCCCTCCACTTT. It codes for CASSPQGAPLHF.